These 30 T cell receptor beta chains share one sample of origin, sequenced in a study of T cells in women clearing cervical HPV infection listed by TCRdb under 2018. Libraries were built with the immunoSEQ multiplex PCR assay. TCRdb holds this immuneACCESS table with in-frame rearrangements only. Some clones are missing; in checked studies, unresolved V genes explain under half, and the rest has no known cause. This sample's table has entries for tens of thousands of clones. 20% to 25% of the sample is held by the ten biggest clonotypes. Source material: blood buffy coat. These receptors were taken from a woman between 18 and 70 years old with a cervical HPV16 infection that either progressed to CIN3+ or cleared (not recorded which).

About this clone: Coverage ceases 3 residues before the CDR3 finishes, and the germline J gene fills in the end. The rearrangement links TRBV19 to TRBJ2-3; 12 nucleotides line up with TRBD1. The CDR3 covers 16 residues. Germline-derived CDR1 and CDR2 are LNHDA and SQIVND (reference sequence). The sequenced CDR3 bases are TGTGCCAGTAGTCCAAGGGACAGGGGGCTGCTTCAGCCG. It translates to CASSPRDRGLLQP. The entire CDR3 protein is CASSPRDRGLLQPQYF.

About this clone: The read is 3 residues too short to cover the CDR3 end, so that end is filled in from the germline J gene. The chain combines TRBV10-3 with TRBJ2-2; TRBD1 might be the D (6 bases). V was cut by 4 bases and J by 10 bases, with 19 bases left in between. The V gene's germline CDR1 is ENHRY and CDR2 SYGVKD. This CDR3 is built from 15 residues. Here the CDR3 reads CAISGEYRVREELFF. The DNA read from the CDR3 is TGTGCCATCAGTGGGGAATACAGGGTCCGGGAGGAG.

For this clone: The read falls 3 residues short of the CDR3 end, and the missing part is taken from the germline J gene. The V gene is TRBV11-3, the J gene TRBJ2-3, with TRBD2 matching 8 bases. The CDR3 spans 15 residues. Germline assignment: CDR1 SGHNT and CDR2 YENEEA. CDR3 protein: CASSSWTGGGETQYF. The sequenced part of the CDR3 DNA is TGTGCCAGCAGCTCATGGACGGGAGGGGGAGAGACG.

As to this clone: The read comes to an end 3 residues before the CDR3 does, leaving the germline J gene to fill in the end. This chain connects TRBV19 to TRBJ2-3; TRBD1 matches at 9 bases. Germline CDR1 is LNHDA and CDR2 is SQIVND (reference sequence). V was clipped by 6 bases and J by 4 bases; unmatched bases: 8. The CDR3 is 15 amino acids. The sequenced part of the CDR3 DNA is TGTGCCAGTAGAGCCGGGACAGGGATCCCAGATACG. Translated: CASRAGTGIPDT. The CDR3 in full is CASRAGTGIPDTQYF.

A note on this clone: The CDR3 extends 3 residues past the end of the read, so its final part is completed from the germline J gene. This chain links TRBV5-1 with TRBJ2-1; perhaps TRBD2 as D (6 bases). This CDR3 has 16 amino acids. CDR1 and CDR2 (germline): SGHRS, YFSETQ. Trimming took off 0 bases at V and 0 bases at J, with 10 bases between the two ends. The DNA read from the CDR3 is TGCGCCAGCAGCTTGGGCGGGGTCAGCTCCTACAATGAG. Its protein is CASSLGGVSSYNE. In full, the CDR3 is CASSLGGVSSYNEQFF. Supplemented by reference TRBV5-1 and TRBJ2-1, the full variable domain reads KAGVTQTPRYLIKTRGQQVTLSCSPISGHRSVSWYQQTPGQGLQFLFEYFSETQRNKGNFPGRFSGRQFSNSRSEMNVSTLELGDSALYLCASSLGGVSSYNEQFFGPGTRLTVL.

Notes on this clone: The CDR3 end falls 3 residues outside the read, so it is completed with the germline J gene. This sequence joins TRBV11-3 and TRBJ1-1; D is perhaps TRBD1 (5 bases). Germline V CDR1 and CDR2: SGHNT, YENEEA. V was clipped by 3 bases and J by 3 bases, with 14 bases between them. This CDR3 spans 15 amino acids. The chain's CDR3 is CASSLGGVPDTEAFF. The DNA read from the CDR3 is TGTGCCAGCAGCTTGGGAGGGGTACCCGACACTGAA. Complete variable domain (other parts from reference TRBV11-3 and TRBJ1-1): EAGVVQSPRYKIIEKKQPVAFWCNPISGHNTLYWYLQNLGQGPELLIRYENEEAVDDSQLPKDRFSAERLKGVDSTLKIQPAELGDSAVYLCASSLGGVPDTEAFFGQGTRLTVV.

On this clone itself: The read ends 3 residues before the CDR3 terminus; that terminus is restored from the germline J gene. The chain uses TRBV9 and TRBJ2-1, with D possibly matching TRBD2 (7 bases). V lost 7 bases, J lost 5 bases, and 16 bases lay in between. This CDR3 is built from 14 residues. CDR1 and CDR2 (germline): SGDLS, YYNGEE. The sequenced part of the CDR3 DNA is TGTGCCAGCGGAGGGGGGGAACGGCACAATGAG. It specifies CASGGGERHNE. The complete CDR3 protein is CASGGGERHNEQFF.

Points on this clone: Read sequence stops 3 residues before the CDR3 end, and the germline J gene provides the missing end. The V call is TRBV7-7, the J call TRBJ2-2; D is possibly TRBD2 (6 bases). Germline-derived CDR1 and CDR2 are SSHAT and FNYEAQ (reference sequence). This CDR3 region has 14 residues. Trimming stripped 5 bases from V and 6 bases from J, with 13 bases between. The CDR3 region is CASSLSGGAGELFF. CDR3 DNA (partial): TGTGCCAGCAGCCTTAGCGGAGGAGCCGGGGAG.

Concerning this clone: The read stops 3 residues short of the end of the CDR3; the missing end is completed from the germline J gene. V and J are TRBV20-1 and TRBJ1-2; D is ambiguous. The CDR3 extends over 14 amino acids. The germline V and J ends were trimmed by 6 bases and 3 bases, with 17 bases remaining between them. Germline V gene sequence: CDR1 DFQATT, CDR2 SNEGSKA (reference sequence). CDR3 residues: CSAGTRRKHYGYTF. CDR3 DNA (partial): TGCAGTGCCGGTACGCGGAGGAAGCACTATGGC.

On this clone itself: The read falls 3 residues short of the CDR3 end, and the missing part is taken from the germline J gene. The gene calls are TRBV12-3 or TRBV12-4 and TRBJ2-1; 10 bases align to TRBD1. Unmatched junction bases numbered 13, after V lost 4 bases and J lost 7 bases. The CDR3 contains 17 residues. The part of the CDR3 DNA that was read is TGTGCCAGCAGTTCGTGGGACACGGGACAGGGGCTTAATGAG. Translated: CASSSWDTGQGLNE. The full CDR3 sequence reads CASSSWDTGQGLNEQFF.

Comments on this clone: With the read ending 3 residues before the CDR3 end, the germline J gene is used to fill in that end. The rearrangement links TRBV5-4 to TRBJ2-5; 13 positions agree with TRBD2. The germline CDR1 and CDR2 sequences are SGHNT and YYREEE (reference sequence). The V and J ends lost 4 bases and 5 bases, in that order; junction bases with no gene match: 5. This CDR3 contains 15 residues. The chain's CDR3 is CASSILAGGGETQYF. CDR3 DNA (partial): TGTGCCAGCAGCATACTAGCGGGAGGGGGGGAGACC. The complete variable domain, with remaining parts taken from reference TRBV5-4 and TRBJ2-5, reads ETGVTQSPTHLIKTRGQQVTLRCSSQSGHNTVSWYQQALGQGPQFIFQYYREEENGRGNFPPRFSGLQFPNYSSELNVNALELDDSALYLCASSILAGGGETQYFGPGTRLLVL.

With respect to this clone: The sequence runs out 3 residues before the end of the CDR3; the remainder is reconstructed from the germline J gene. The chain recombines TRBV28 with TRBJ2-1; maybe TRBD2 (6 bases). Deletions cut 7 bases from V and 2 bases from J, with 15 bases between. Germline CDR1 and CDR2: MDHEN and SYDVKM. There are 15 residues in the CDR3. This chain's CDR3 is CASKLGEVTYNEQFF. Partial CDR3 DNA: TGTGCCAGCAAGTTAGGGGAGGTCACCTACAATGAG. The full variable domain, its missing parts supplied by reference TRBV28 and TRBJ2-1, is DVKVTQSSRYLVKRTGEKVFLECVQDMDHENMFWYRQDPGLGLRLIYFSYDVKMKEKGDIPEGYSVSREKKERFSLILESASTNQTSMYLCASKLGEVTYNEQFFGPGTRLTVL.

A note on this clone: The read ends 3 residues before the CDR3 terminus; that terminus is restored from the germline J gene. The genes are TRBV5-4 and TRBJ2-7; D is perhaps TRBD1 (6 bases). Germline V gene sequence: CDR1 SGHNT, CDR2 YYREEE (reference sequence). Trimming pared 4 bases from V and 5 bases from J, leaving 19 bases between. This CDR3 has 15 residues. CDR3 in amino acids: CASSRGGTKIDEQYF. Incomplete CDR3 DNA: TGTGCCAGCAGCCGAGGGGGTACGAAAATCGACGAG.

A word on this clone: From the germline J gene comes the end of the CDR3, since the read stops 3 residues before it. V gene TRBV7-6 combines with J gene TRBJ1-5, with D uncertain. V was shortened by 5 bases and J by 3 bases, with 8 bases between the two germline ends. The CDR3 loop spans 13 amino acids. CDR1 is SGHVS, CDR2 FNYEAQ, per germline. The sequenced part of the CDR3 DNA is TGTGCCAGCAGCCCCCAATTCAATCAGCCC. Protein: CASSPQFNQP. The full CDR3 protein is CASSPQFNQPQHF.

With regard to this clone: The read halts 3 residues ahead of the CDR3 end, with the missing end drawn from the germline J gene. The genes are TRBV19 and TRBJ2-3, with D hard to call. Per the germline V gene, CDR1 is LNHDA and CDR2 is SQIVND (reference sequence). Deletions cut 3 bases from V and 0 bases from J, with 10 bases between. The CDR3 runs 15 residues. Partial CDR3 DNA: TGTGCCAGTAGTATTTCGGGTACTAGCACAGATACG. Translating it yields CASSISGTSTDT. The full CDR3 protein reads CASSISGTSTDTQYF.

Judged by frequency, this clone is medium-sized. Coverage ceases 3 residues before the CDR3 finishes, and the germline J gene fills in the end. The J gene is TRBJ2-4, the V gene TRBV14, with D maybe TRBD1 (5 bases). The CDR3 loop spans 16 amino acids. Germline assignment: CDR1 SGHDN and CDR2 FVKESK. Deletions cut 4 bases from V and 4 bases from J, with 17 bases between. The CDR3 here is CASSPTMTVGKNIQYF. CDR3 bases read: TGTGCCAGCAGCCCAACTATGACAGTGGGGAAAAACATT. Full variable domain (rest looked up from reference TRBV14 and TRBJ2-4): EAGVTQFPSHSVIEKGQTVTLRCDPISGHDNLYWYRRVMGKEIKFLLHFVKESKQDESGMPNNRFLAERTGGTYSTLKVQPAELEDSGVYFCASSPTMTVGKNIQYFGAGTRLSVL.

Notes on this clone: The read ends 3 residues before the CDR3 terminus; that terminus is restored from the germline J gene. In the same sample, other DNA sequences code for this CDR3. The rearrangement links TRBV19 to TRBJ1-3; D may be TRBD1 (6 bases). The CDR3 loop spans 16 amino acids. Germline CDR1 reads LNHDA; CDR2 reads SQIVND (reference sequence). V lost 8 bases to trimming and J lost 2 bases, with 19 bases between them. This CDR3 reads CASGNGGTLAGNTIYF. The covered CDR3 bases are TGTGCCAGTGGAAACGGCGGGACACTGGCTGGAAACACC.

On this clone: With the read ending 3 residues before the CDR3 end, the germline J gene is used to fill in that end. The V gene is TRBV13, the J gene TRBJ1-2; D possibly corresponds to TRBD1 (6 bases). CDR1 PRHDT and CDR2 FYEKMQ come from the germline V gene (reference sequence). V was shortened by 5 bases and J by 4 bases, with 23 bases between the two germline ends. CDR3 length equals 17 residues. CDR3 amino acids: CASSVTGVGALGYGYTF. Incomplete CDR3 DNA: TGTGCCAGCAGCGTGACAGGCGTAGGCGCTTTGGGCTATGGC. The entire variable domain, with the rest obtained from reference TRBV13 and TRBJ1-2, is as follows: AAGVIQSPRHLIKEKRETATLKCYPIPRHDTVYWYQQGPGQDPQFLISFYEKMQSDKGSIPDRFSAQQFSDYHSELNMSSLELGDSALYFCASSVTGVGALGYGYTFGSGTRLTVV.

Details on this clone: Read coverage stops 3 residues before the CDR3 terminus; the germline J gene supplies the remainder. The rearrangement uses TRBV5-1 and TRBJ2-7, with TRBD2 matching over 7 bases. The CDR3 runs to 14 residues. CDR1 and CDR2 (germline): SGHRS, YFSETQ. V was pared by 6 bases and J by 3 bases, with 9 bases of the junction left unmatched. CDR3 region: CASTGEGVGYEQYF. The CDR3 DNA, read in part, is TGCGCCAGCACCGGGGAGGGAGTTGGCTACGAG.

A remark on this clone: The read falls 3 residues short of the CDR3 end, and the missing part is taken from the germline J gene. The V call is TRBV2, the J call TRBJ2-2; D gene uncertain. Looked up from germline, CDR1 is SNHLY and CDR2 is FYNNEI. The CDR3 sequence is 15 residues long. The sequenced CDR3 bases are TGTGCCAGCAGTGAAATGGGCAGTGGCACTGAAAAG. This codes for CASSEMGSGTEK. The entire CDR3 reads CASSEMGSGTEKLFF.

For this clone: The missing CDR3 end, 3 residues past where the read stops, is filled in from the germline J gene. The V gene is TRBV19, the J gene TRBJ2-2; the D is unclear. The CDR3 has 14 amino acids. In germline, CDR1 is LNHDA, CDR2 SQIVND (reference sequence). V shed 6 bases and J shed 1 base, with 9 bases lying between them. This chain's CDR3 is CASRKYMNTGELFF. The CDR3 bases that were read are TGTGCCAGTAGAAAGTACATGAACACCGGGGAG.

Remarks on this clone: Read coverage stops 3 residues before the CDR3 terminus; the germline J gene supplies the remainder. The gene calls are TRBV4-1 and TRBJ2-7; 8 nucleotides agree with TRBD2. The CDR3 sequence is 16 residues long. V gave up 0 bases and J gave up 6 bases; unmatched junction bases: 10. CDR1 is MGHRA, CDR2 YSYEKL, per germline. The CDR3 DNA, read in part, is TGCGCCAGCAGCCAAGAATGGGCTAGCGGGTGGGGCGAG. Translated, it gives CASSQEWASGWGE. The whole CDR3 is CASSQEWASGWGEQYF.

A note on this clone: With the read ending 3 residues before the CDR3 end, the germline J gene is used to fill in that end. This chain uses TRBV2 with TRBJ2-2; weak D call: TRBD2 (7 bases). The CDR3 length is 13 residues. V shed 9 bases and J shed 6 bases, with 14 bases lying between them. Per germline, CDR1 SNHLY and CDR2 FYNNEI. The CDR3 region is CASSTGRAGELFF. CDR3 DNA (partial): TGTGCCAGTTCTACAGGGAGGGCCGGGGAG.

Turning to this clone: The DNA ends 3 residues before the CDR3 does, and the rest of the CDR3 is filled in from the germline J gene. V gene TRBV18 combines with J gene TRBJ1-5; TRBD1 matches at 7 bases. In germline, CDR1 is KGHSH, CDR2 LQKENI. The junction had 12 bases not matched to a gene; V was cut back by 3 bases and J by 7 bases. The CDR3 length is 16 residues. Incomplete CDR3 DNA: TGTGCCAGCTCACCCGAAAGGGAGGGGGCAGGCCAGCCC. This encodes CASSPEREGAGQP. The full CDR3 sequence reads CASSPEREGAGQPQHF.

As regards this clone: The read is 3 residues too short to cover the CDR3 end, so that end is filled in from the germline J gene. The gene calls are TRBV11-2 and TRBJ2-7, with 8 bases fitting TRBD1. The CDR3 contains 15 residues. CDR1 SGHAT and CDR2 FQNNGV come from the germline V gene. The V gene end was trimmed by 5 bases and the J gene end by 4 bases; junction bases not matched to a gene: 10. The CDR3 sequence is CASSPSGTGQYEQYF. The DNA read from the CDR3 is TGTGCCAGCAGCCCGTCGGGGACAGGTCAATACGAG.

A note on this clone: The read terminates 3 residues ahead of where the CDR3 ends, so the germline J gene completes it. The chain links TRBV18 to TRBJ2-1; 7 positions agree with TRBD1. Germline V lookup: CDR1 KGHSH, CDR2 LQKENI. CDR3 length equals 16 residues. J lost 6 bases, V lost 6 bases, and 14 bases had no gene match. CDR3 region: CASSLTEGGLGNEQFF. Incomplete CDR3 DNA: TGTGCCAGCTCGCTCACGGAAGGGGGCCTGGGCAATGAG.

A word on this clone: The read ends 3 residues shy of where the CDR3 ends; the end is completed using the germline J gene. V is TRBV13 and J is TRBJ2-6; a weak D match, TRBD1 (6 bases). The CDR3 spans 15 residues. Germline V gene data show CDR1 as PRHDT and CDR2 as FYEKMQ (reference sequence). The sequenced CDR3 bases are TGTGCCAGCAGTTCCTTTCGGGACAATCAACAAATC. Translation gives CASSSFRDNQQI. The whole CDR3 sequence is CASSSFRDNQQILTF.

As regards this clone: From the germline J gene comes the end of the CDR3, since the read stops 3 residues before it. This chain connects TRBV11-3 to TRBJ1-1; D is possibly TRBD1 (6 bases). Germline CDR1 and CDR2: SGHNT and YENEEA. The CDR3 contains 11 residues. This chain's CDR3 is CASSNGQEAFF. CDR3 DNA (partial): TGTGCCAGCAGCAACGGACAGGAA.

The sequenced CDR3 bases are TGCGCCAGCAGCCAAGGACAGGGAGGTGGC. It yields the protein CASSQGQGGG. The full CDR3 protein reads CASSQGQGGGYTF. J is TRBJ1-2 and V is TRBV5-1; 8 bases are shared with TRBD1. The read falls 3 residues short of the CDR3 end, and the missing part is taken from the germline J gene. V was clipped by 4 bases and J by 7 bases; unmatched bases: 6. The CDR3 covers 13 residues. The germline CDR1 and CDR2 sequences are SGHRS and YFSETQ.

As regards this clone: The DNA ends 3 residues before the CDR3 does, and the rest of the CDR3 is filled in from the germline J gene. The chain joins TRBV7-3 to TRBJ2-2; weak D call: TRBD1 (5 bases). CDR3 size: 13 residues. Between the trimmed V and J ends, which lost 6 bases and 6 bases, there was a span of 11 bases. Germline V CDR1 and CDR2: SGHTA, FQGTGA. CDR3 bases read: TGTGCCAGCAGGTCGGCAGGGTCCGGGGAG. Translation gives CASRSAGSGE. The full CDR3 protein reads CASRSAGSGELFF.